These T cell receptor beta chains were read from a single sample in a study of T-cell memory formation after mild COVID-19. TCRdb re-derived calls from the 5' RACE reads in MiXCR, one entry per CDR3 protein. The sample has about 400,000 distinct CDR3 sequences; around 22% are singletons. The sample consisted of PBMCs or a T cell subset sorted from them (not recorded which). Source of these receptors: an adult woman who had mild COVID-19 (a few samples of this study predate the infection). Cell type and time point are not known. The CDR3 runs from the conserved cysteine through the conserved F or W. A D gene is named only where the DNA matches it firmly. Clone size is shown for a subset of rows, as once, few, many or a class of expanded clone.

CDR3 DNA	CDR3 protein	clone size	D gene	CDR3 length	V gene	J gene
TGTGCCAGCAGTGAAGGAAACACCATATATTTT	CASSEGNTIYF	many	.	11	TRBV7-2	TRBJ1-3
TGTGCCAGTAGTACACCACACGGGCACCAAGAGACCCAGTACTTC	CASSTPHGHQETQYF	.	.	15	TRBV19	TRBJ2-5
TGCAGCGTTGAAGGAGGGGAAAGGAGACCCGGGGAGCTGTTTTTT	CSVEGGERRPGELFF	few	.	15	TRBV29-1	TRBJ2-2
TGCAGTGCTAGAGGCCCTATGAACACTGAAGCTTTCTTT	CSARGPMNTEAFF	.	.	13	TRBV20-1	TRBJ1-1
TGTGCCAGCAGCTCGACAGGGGGTCCCCACGAGCAGTACTTC	CASSSTGGPHEQYF	.	TRBD1	14	TRBV7-9	TRBJ2-7
TGTGCCAGCGGAGGACTTCGGCCAGGGGGGCCCTACGAGCAGTACTTC	CASGGLRPGGPYEQYF	.	.	16	TRBV7-8	TRBJ2-7
TGTGCCAGCTCACCTCGGGACTTTCAGGCTATCTACGAGCAGTACTTC	CASSPRDFQAIYEQYF	.	.	16	TRBV18	TRBJ2-7
TGTGCCAGCAGCTCCCTTCCGGGACTAGCGGGGAGAAAGACCCAGTACTTC	CASSSLPGLAGRKTQYF	.	TRBD2	17	TRBV7-7	TRBJ2-5
TGTGCCAGCAGTTTGGACAGTAGATACAATGAGCAGTTCTTC	CASSLDSRYNEQFF	few	.	14	TRBV27	TRBJ2-1
TGTGCCAGCAGCACAGGGCGGGGACTAGCGGGGGGGCGTGAGCAGTTCTTC	CASSTGRGLAGGREQFF	.	TRBD2	17	TRBV7-9	TRBJ2-1
TGTGCCAGCAGTAAAGGGGTCAGCACAGATACGCAGTATTTT	CASSKGVSTDTQYF	.	.	14	TRBV12-3/TRBV12-4	TRBJ2-3
TGTGCCAGCAGCCCGACGGGACAGATAATGAACACTGAAGCTTTCTTT	CASSPTGQIMNTEAFF	.	TRBD1	16	TRBV7-8	TRBJ1-1
TGCAGCGTAGATCCCAGACCCAACACTGAAGCTTTCTTT	CSVDPRPNTEAFF	.	.	13	TRBV29-1	TRBJ1-1
TGTGCCAGCAGTTACTGGCCGGGGAATGAGCAGTTCTTC	CASSYWPGNEQFF	.	.	13	TRBV6-5	TRBJ2-1
TGTGCCATCAGTGAGTCGGAAGGAGAGACCCAGTACTTC	CAISESEGETQYF	.	.	13	TRBV10-3	TRBJ2-5
TGCAGCGTAAGAGTACGGGACAGGGTGGATGGCTACACCTTC	CSVRVRDRVDGYTF	few	TRBD1	14	TRBV29-1	TRBJ1-2
TGTGCCACCTTCGACGGGCAGGATCTGGTGAGGGATACGCAGTATTTT	CATFDGQDLVRDTQYF	.	.	16	TRBV15	TRBJ2-3
TGTGCCAGCACCTGGGGGGTTGAGACCCAGTACTTC	CASTWGVETQYF	few	.	12	TRBV12-3/TRBV12-4	TRBJ2-5
TGTGCCAGCAGCTTTCGGGGGGCGGAAGGCTACACCTTC	CASSFRGAEGYTF	.	.	13	TRBV11-3	TRBJ1-2
TGCGCCAGCAGCCCGGGGACAGAGTTACTCTACGAGCAGTACTTC	CASSPGTELLYEQYF	few	TRBD1	15	TRBV5-1	TRBJ2-7
TGTGCCAGCAGCCCAAGGGGAGTGGCCTACGAGCAGTACTTC	CASSPRGVAYEQYF	few	.	14	TRBV7-9	TRBJ2-7
TGTGCCAGCAGCCATGGACAGCTGGGAAGCAATCAGCCCCAGCATTTT	CASSHGQLGSNQPQHF	.	.	16	TRBV7-8	TRBJ1-5
TGTGCCATCAGTGAGTCTAGCGGCTCCTACAATGAGCAGTTCTTC	CAISESSGSYNEQFF	few	.	15	TRBV10-3	TRBJ2-1
TGTGCCAGCGGTGTGGGAGGCGTTTCCGAGCAGTACTTC	CASGVGGVSEQYF	.	.	13	TRBV2	TRBJ2-7
TGTGCCAGCAGTTTAGATCGGGCGGAAGCTTTCTTT	CASSLDRAEAFF	few	.	12	TRBV12-3/TRBV12-4	TRBJ1-1
TGCAGTGCTGACCAGGGGCGGCAGAGCACTGAAGCTTTCTTT	CSADQGRQSTEAFF	.	.	14	TRBV20-1	TRBJ1-1
TGTGCCAGCAGTTTCTATTATGGGGCAGGAGAGACCCAGTACTTC	CASSFYYGAGETQYF	.	.	15	TRBV27	TRBJ2-5
TGTGCCAGCAGCCAAGCCCGTCTATGGGAGCTGTTTTTT	CASSQARLWELFF	few	.	13	TRBV4-2	TRBJ2-2
TGTGCCTGGAGTGTACTTTCGACAGGAGATGGCTACACCTTC	CAWSVLSTGDGYTF	few	.	14	TRBV30	TRBJ1-2
TGTGCCAGCAGCCGAGGTTCGGGGCAGGGGGCTCAGATGAACACTGAAGCTTTCTTT	CASSRGSGQGAQMNTEAFF	.	TRBD1	19	TRBV7-8	TRBJ1-1
TGCGCCAGCGCCTCCCCCGGGACTAGCGGAAAGAGCTCCTACAATGAGCAGTTCTTC	CASASPGTSGKSSYNEQFF	.	TRBD2	19	TRBV5-1	TRBJ2-1
TGTGCCACCAGCATTGGAGGGGTCCAGCCCCAGCATTTT	CATSIGGVQPQHF	few	.	13	TRBV15	TRBJ1-5
TGTGCCAGCAGTTATTCGGAACTAGTCGCCAATGAGCAGTTCTTC	CASSYSELVANEQFF	.	.	15	TRBV6-2/TRBV6-3	TRBJ2-1
TGTGCCAGCACCGACAGGGCTACTGGAAACACCATATATTTT	CASTDRATGNTIYF	.	TRBD1	14	TRBV2	TRBJ1-3
TGCGCCAGCAGCCAGGACTATTCCTACGAGCAGTACTTC	CASSQDYSYEQYF	few	.	13	TRBV4-3	TRBJ2-7
TGTGCCAGCAGCTTAGCCCGGACAGGAGGCCAGCCCCAGCATTTT	CASSLARTGGQPQHF	few	TRBD1	15	TRBV7-2	TRBJ1-5
TGTGCCAGCAGTTTTCAGGGGCCTCGGAATGAGCAGTTCTTC	CASSFQGPRNEQFF	few	.	14	TRBV7-9	TRBJ2-1
TGTGCCAGCAGCTCGGGACACCCTGGGAAGACCCAGTACTTC	CASSSGHPGKTQYF	.	.	14	TRBV7-7	TRBJ2-5
TGTGCTAGCAGCCCACCGGGACTTATTAATGAGCAGTTCTTC	CASSPPGLINEQFF	.	.	14	TRBV7-7	TRBJ2-1
TGTGCCAGCAGAACAGGGAGGGAGCAGTACTTC	CASRTGREQYF	.	.	11	TRBV6-5	TRBJ2-7
TGTGCCATCAGTGCGGGAGAAGGTGAGCAGTTCTTC	CAISAGEGEQFF	.	.	12	TRBV10-3	TRBJ2-1
TGCGCCAGCAGCCCGGGGCTAGCGGGAGTCGAGCAGTACTTC	CASSPGLAGVEQYF	many	TRBD2	14	TRBV4-3	TRBJ2-7
TGTGCCAGCAGCTTGAGGGACACCCAAGAGACCCAGTACTTC	CASSLRDTQETQYF	few	.	14	TRBV13	TRBJ2-5
TGTGCCAGCAGACAGGGGGTTAACCACGAGCAGTACTTC	CASRQGVNHEQYF	.	TRBD1	13	TRBV5-6	TRBJ2-7
TGTGCCAGCAGCGTATCGACGGAAGAGACCCAGTACTTC	CASSVSTEETQYF	.	.	13	TRBV9	TRBJ2-5
TGCGCCAGCAGCTTGGACCCTAGCGGGAGTGGAAAGACCCAGTACTTC	CASSLDPSGSGKTQYF	few	TRBD2	16	TRBV5-1	TRBJ2-5
TGTGCCAGCAGTTACTCGGGGTCCATCCATACGCAGTATTTT	CASSYSGSIHTQYF	few	.	14	TRBV6-5	TRBJ2-3
TGTGCCAGCAGTTCTCCCGCCAGGAGCTCCTACGAGCAGTACTTC	CASSSPARSSYEQYF	few	.	15	TRBV6-5	TRBJ2-7